In this sample, the clone carrying this T cell receptor beta chain turned up a few times. Its antigen remains unknown. The data are from a study of cytomegalovirus exposure and HLA in healthy donors. Whole-study findings and limits: The authors later linked a missense DCLRE1C variant to TCR beta V- and J-gene trimming.

The CDR3 spans 16 residues. J gave up 1 base and V 5 bases, and 5 bases lay outside the gene matches. Germline loops: CDR1 MDHEN, CDR2 SYDVKM. Primers: 60 Vbeta forward and 13 Jbeta reverse. Only in-frame clones appear in the TCRdb table, and some are missing; sequencing was by immunoSEQ multiplex PCR. The table lists about 120,000 clones, over 8.5% of them singletons, with about 6.6% in the top ten. Sequences were obtained from PBMCs. The chain is built from TRBV28 and TRBJ1-5; 10 bases are a match to TRBD1. The sequence was collected from a woman in her thirties or forties in good health and CMV-seropositive. The DNA for the CDR3 is TGTGCCAGCAGTCCCCGGGACAGGGGAAGCAATCAGCCCCAGCATTTT. It encodes CASSPRDRGSNQPQHF.